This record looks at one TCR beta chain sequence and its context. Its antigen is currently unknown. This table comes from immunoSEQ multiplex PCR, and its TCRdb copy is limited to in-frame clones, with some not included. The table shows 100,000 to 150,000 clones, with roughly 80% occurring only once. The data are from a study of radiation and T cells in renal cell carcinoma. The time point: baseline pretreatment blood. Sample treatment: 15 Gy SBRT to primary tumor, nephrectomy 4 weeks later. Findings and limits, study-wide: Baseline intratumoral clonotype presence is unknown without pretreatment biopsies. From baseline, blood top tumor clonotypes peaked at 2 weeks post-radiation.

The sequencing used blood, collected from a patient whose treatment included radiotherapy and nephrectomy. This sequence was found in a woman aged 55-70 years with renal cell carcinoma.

The CDR3 region has the DNA TGTGCCAGCAGGGGGACAGGGGTAGCCAAAAACATTCAGTACTTC. Protein sequence: CASRGTGVAKNIQYF. The V and J genes are TRBV6-1 and TRBJ2-4; TRBD1 aligns across 10 bases. This CDR3 spans 15 amino acids. The germline V gene encodes CDR1 MNHNS and CDR2 SASEGT. Trimming at V came to 6 bases and at J to 0 bases, leaving 2 bases not matched to a gene.